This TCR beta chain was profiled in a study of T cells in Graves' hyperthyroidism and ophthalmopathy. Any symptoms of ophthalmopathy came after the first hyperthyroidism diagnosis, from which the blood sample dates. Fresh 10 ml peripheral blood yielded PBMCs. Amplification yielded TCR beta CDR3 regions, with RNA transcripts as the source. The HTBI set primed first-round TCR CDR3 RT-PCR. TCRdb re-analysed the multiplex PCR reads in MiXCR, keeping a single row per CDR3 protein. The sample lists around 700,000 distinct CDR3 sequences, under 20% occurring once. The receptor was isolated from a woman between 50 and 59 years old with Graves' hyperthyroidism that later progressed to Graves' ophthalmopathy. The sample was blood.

CDR3 sequence reads: CASIPTGPDDYEQYF. The CDR3 region has the DNA TGTGCCAGCATTCCGACAGGTCCCGATGACTACGAGCAGTACTTC. The chain couples TRBV6-2 or TRBV6-3 to TRBJ2-7, with D perhaps matching TRBD1 (6 bases). The V end lost 7 bases, the J end lost 3 bases, and 19 bases lay between the germline ends. In germline, CDR1 is MNHEY, CDR2 SVGEGT. The CDR3 runs 15 residues.